Presented here are 3 T cell receptor beta chains from one specimen sequenced in a study of graft-versus-host responses after intestinal transplantation (dated by TCRdb to about 2021). The library relied on the immunoSEQ multiplex PCR assay. Imported from immuneACCESS, the table was reduced by TCRdb to in-frame sequences with V and J called. These copies leave out some clones; in studies compared against another copy, an unresolved V gene accounts for under half, and the cause of the remainder is not known. In this sample the table shows around 120,000 clones, over 80% of which occur a single time. Over 0.1% of the sample is in the top ten clones. These receptors' targets are unknown. Interpreted using the paper, the time point label stands for: cells obtained before transplantation from donor or recipient. Sequenced here: unstimulated CD4+ T cells sorted from spleen or lymph node cells, sampled before intestinal transplant. All receptors come from a human donor who received an intestinal transplant.

The CDR3 spells CASSEAGPSYNEQFF. CDR3 DNA sequence: TGCGCCAGCAGTGAAGCGGGACCCTCCTACAATGAGCAGTTCTTC. This sequence joins TRBV5-1 and TRBJ2-1; 7 nucleotides agree with TRBD2. The germline V gene has CDR1 SGHRS and CDR2 YFSETQ. The CDR3 runs to 15 residues. V shed 5 bases, J shed 0 bases, and the junction held 5 bases outside the gene matches. The whole variable domain, filled in from reference TRBV5-1 and TRBJ2-1, reads KAGVTQTPRYLIKTRGQQVTLSCSPISGHRSVSWYQQTPGQGLQFLFEYFSETQRNKGNFPGRFSGRQFSNSRSEMNVSTLELGDSALYLCASSEAGPSYNEQFFGPGTRLTVL.

CDR3 loop: CASSKGQGYSGANVLTF. The DNA for the CDR3 is TGTGCCAGCAGTAAGGGACAGGGGTACTCTGGGGCCAACGTCCTGACTTTC. The chain uses TRBV9 and TRBJ2-6; 10 bases map to TRBD1. The ends lost 5 bases at V and 0 bases at J; junction bases unmatched: 5. The CDR3 loop spans 17 amino acids. CDR1 and CDR2 (germline): SGDLS, YYNGEE. Full variable domain (missing parts from reference TRBV9 and TRBJ2-6): DSGVTQTPKHLITATGQRVTLRCSPRSGDLSVYWYQQSLDQGLQFLIQYYNGEERAKGNILERFSAQQFPDLHSELNLSSLELGDSALYFCASSKGQGYSGANVLTFGAGSRLTVL.

This clone was seen just once. The V and J genes are TRBV28 and TRBJ1-1; D unclear. The CDR3 consists of 14 residues. The V gene lost 7 bases and the J gene lost 0 bases, with 12 bases spanning the gap. CDR1 is MDHEN and CDR2 is SYDVKM in the germline V gene. The CDR3 DNA sequence: TGTGCCAGCACTCCGCCGCAGATGAACACTGAAGCTTTCTTT. As protein: CASTPPQMNTEAFF.